The clone carrying this T cell receptor (beta chain) was recorded at least ten times. The data derive from a study of T cells in Graves' hyperthyroidism and ophthalmopathy. V was pared by 5 bases and J by 1 base, with 8 bases between. The CDR3 is made up of 13 amino acids. CDR1 SNHLY and CDR2 FYNNEI come from the germline V gene. TCR beta CDR3 regions were amplified from RNA transcripts. Carried out on the TCR CDR3, a first-round RT-PCR used the HTBI primer set. TCRdb fed the multiplex PCR reads into MiXCR, producing one record per CDR3 protein. In the table there are more than 450,000 distinct CDR3 sequences, about 14% of which are singletons.

Sample: blood. The TCR comes from a woman aged 40 to 50 with Graves' hyperthyroidism. V and J are TRBV2 and TRBJ2-5; TRBD2 might be the D (5 bases). For the CDR3, the DNA is TGTGCCAGCAGTTACGGGGTCCAAGAGACCCAGTACTTC. Translating gives CASSYGVQETQYF.